This T cell receptor (beta chain) is from a study of regulatory T cells in long-lasting Graves disease. Whole-study findings and limits: TRBV28, TRBJ1-2 and TRBJ2-5 were favored in persistent disease. TCR diversity in persistent Graves' patients was below that of newly diagnosed ones.

Sequencing libraries for TCR beta were prepared with iRepertoire HTBI primers and Arm-PCR of CDR3 regions. TCRdb re-analysed the multiplex PCR reads in MiXCR, keeping a single row per CDR3 protein. The sample includes about 440,000 distinct CDR3 sequences, 15% to 20% seen only once; the top ten take under 30%. Time point in this sample: newly diagnosed GD, antithyroid drugs for less than 3 months. PBMC-derived RNA was used for the TCR library. From germline, CDR1 is MNHEY and CDR2 SMNVEV (reference sequence). Unmatched junction bases numbered 20, after V lost 3 bases and J lost 4 bases. The CDR3 is 20 residues long. This clonotype was counted at least ten times. Its antigen remains unidentified. The sample was also reused in another study, on T cells in Graves' hyperthyroidism and ophthalmopathy. From that report: Disease duration under 2 months; hyperthyroidism patients were aged 18 to 65. The HTBI primer set drove a first-round RT-PCR of the TCR CDR3.

The TCR originated in a young woman with Graves disease. The specimen comprised peripheral blood mononuclear cells (PBMCs), sampled at new diagnosis, from a patient treated with antithyroid drugs. The chain recombines TRBV27 with TRBJ2-5, with 10 positions matching TRBD2. Written as DNA, the CDR3 is TGTGCCAGCAGTTTCGGGCTAGCGGGAGATGCCGTTGAGACCTTAGAGACCCAGTACTTC. Protein product: CASSFGLAGDAVETLETQYF.